Presented here are 26 T cell receptor beta chains from one specimen sequenced in a study of breast tumors, draining lymph nodes, adjacent tissues. TCRdb recomputed calls from the multiplex PCR reads with MiXCR, one row per CDR3 protein. The data hold 50,000 to 75,000 distinct CDR3 sequences, with 57% observed a single time. Sequencing input: breast tumor tissue. The source of these receptors is a female donor with breast cancer. Some clones in this sample may be carry-over from other donors' samples.

This clonotype was observed a single time. The rearrangement links TRBV15 to TRBJ1-4, with 9 bases identical to TRBD1. Per the germline V gene, CDR1 is LNHNV and CDR2 is YYDKDF (reference sequence). With 1 base clipped from V and 3 bases from J, the junction kept 6 bases outside the gene matches. This CDR3 comprises 17 residues. The chain's CDR3 is CATSRGTGDPANEKLFF. In DNA, the CDR3 is TGTGCCACCAGCAGAGGGACAGGGGACCCGGCTAATGAAAAACTGTTTTTT.

This clonotype was seen more than once but under ten times. An end of the junction differs from the germline gene, which may be a read error. The chain links TRBV9 to TRBJ2-3; tentative D call: TRBD2 (6 bases). This CDR3 region has 16 residues. Germline-derived CDR1 and CDR2 are SGDLS and YYNGEE. The CDR3 DNA reads TGTGCCGGCAGCGAAGAGGGAGGACTAACCACAGATACGCAGTATTTT. Translation gives CAGSEEGGLTTDTQYF.

Many counts were recorded for this clonotype. The chain couples TRBV12-3 or TRBV12-4 to TRBJ1-2; tentatively, D is TRBD1 (6 bases). V lost 6 bases and J lost 4, with 18 bases in between. CDR3 length equals 15 residues. The CDR3 sequence is CASREDSGAAYGYTF. In DNA form, the CDR3 reads TGTGCCAGCAGAGAGGACTCAGGGGCGGCCTATGGCTACACCTTC.

In the case of this clonotype: Lacking the conserved final phenylalanine or tryptophan, this CDR3 likely reflects a read error. No DNA is shown, since the ends of the CDR3 on it are uncertain; the CDR3 is the one TCRdb lists. CDR3 in amino acids: CASSEGGS. The chain has TRBV2 and TRBJ2-5; TRBD1 is the table's D call and was not checked against the DNA. The CDR3 is 8 residues long, counting both termini. CDR1 and CDR2 from the germline V gene are SNHLY and FYNNEI.

The V call is TRBV11-3, the J call TRBJ2-2; TRBD2 agrees at 10 bases. V dropped 6 bases and J dropped 1; count of bases not matched to a gene: 11. Germline lookup yields CDR1 SGHNT and CDR2 YENEEA. This CDR3 has 18 residues. The CDR3 loop reads CASRQDLLAGRNTGELFF. Written as DNA, the CDR3 is TGTGCCAGCAGACAAGACTTACTAGCGGGAAGGAACACCGGGGAGCTGTTTTTT.

This clonotype was observed at least ten times. The chain is built from TRBV7-8 and TRBJ1-6; the match to TRBD1 covers 10 bases. Germline CDR1 reads SGHVS; CDR2 reads FQNEAQ. The CDR3 sequence is 16 residues long. The CDR3 sequence: CATQEGQGRADSPLHF. The DNA for the CDR3 is TGTGCTACTCAGGAGGGACAGGGGCGAGCAGATTCACCCCTCCACTTT.

The rearrangement joins TRBV11-2 to TRBJ2-5, with TRBD1 identical over 8 bases. V was clipped by 5 bases and J by 7 bases; unmatched bases: 3. The CDR3 runs 12 residues. Germline assignment: CDR1 SGHAT and CDR2 FQNNGV. CDR3 protein: CASSPTGATQYF. CDR3 DNA: TGTGCCAGCAGCCCGACAGGGGCGACCCAGTACTTC.

This clonotype was recorded many times. An end of the junction differs from the germline gene, which may be a read error. V usage is TRBV6-2 or TRBV6-3 and J usage is TRBJ2-7; 9 nucleotides line up with TRBD2. The CDR3 runs 16 residues. Germline CDR1 MNHEY, CDR2 SVGEGT. CDR3 bases: TGTGCCAGCAGTCACTCGGCTAGCGGGGAGGACTACGAGCAGTACTTC. It yields the protein CASSHSASGEDYEQYF.

The chain carries TRBV20-1 and TRBJ2-1, with D tentatively TRBD2 (6 bases). The germline V gene has CDR1 DFQATT and CDR2 SNEGSKA (reference sequence). This CDR3 spans 14 amino acids. The ends were cut back, 7 bases at V and 8 bases at J, with 21 bases in the middle. CDR3 nucleotide sequence: TGCAGTGTTGGATACCCCTTAGGGGAGGATGAGCAGTTCTTC. Its protein product is CSVGYPLGEDEQFF.

The chain carries TRBV25-1 and TRBJ2-3; D might be TRBD2 (6 bases). The CDR3 contains 17 residues. Deletions cut 2 bases from V and 2 bases from J, with 17 bases between. Germline loops: CDR1 MGHDK, CDR2 SYGVNS. The CDR3 is CASSEDGGYGPTDTQYF. The CDR3 DNA reads TGTGCCAGCAGTGAAGACGGGGGTTATGGTCCCACAGATACGCAGTATTTT.

This clonotype is classed as medium-sized. The chain employs TRBV6-5 and TRBJ1-5; TRBD1 might be the D (5 bases). CDR1 and CDR2 from the germline V gene are MNHEY and SVGAGI. V lost 2 bases to trimming and J lost 6 bases, with 8 bases between them. This CDR3 is built from 13 residues. This chain's CDR3 is CASSYQGSQPQHF. DNA for the CDR3: TGTGCCAGCAGTTACCAGGGAAGTCAGCCCCAGCATTTT.

This clonotype was detected ten times or more. V gene TRBV20-1 combines with J gene TRBJ2-5, with 11 bases matching TRBD2. This CDR3 is built from 14 residues. With V trimmed by 5 bases and J by 5 bases, 7 bases remained unmatched. CDR1 and CDR2 (germline): DFQATT, SNEGSKA (reference sequence). CDR3 loop: CSAPSGRIQETQYF. CDR3 bases: TGCAGTGCTCCTAGCGGGAGGATCCAGGAGACCCAGTACTTC.

This clonotype was recorded at least ten times. An end of the junction differs from the germline gene, which may be a read error. The rearrangement uses TRBV7-7 and TRBJ1-4, with D hard to call. The CDR3 totals 13 residues. Per the germline V gene, CDR1 is SSHAT and CDR2 is FNYEAQ (reference sequence). The CDR3 nucleotides read TGTGCTAGCAGCTTAGCGCGGGGTGAAAAACTGTTTTTT. Translation gives CASSLARGEKLFF.

This rearrangement joins TRBV2 to TRBJ1-2; 12 bases match TRBD1. Germline loops: CDR1 SNHLY, CDR2 FYNNEI. CDR3 length: 16 amino acids. Losses at the gene ends were 2 bases for V and 8 bases for J; bases not matched to a gene: 9. This CDR3 reads CASSETRSGQGAGYTF. CDR3 DNA sequence: TGTGCCAGCAGTGAAACCCGTTCGGGACAGGGGGCAGGCTACACCTTC.

The chain recombines TRBV29-1 with TRBJ1-2; D possibly corresponds to TRBD1 (5 bases). V was cut by 6 bases and J by 4 bases, with 12 bases left in between. The CDR3 extends over 12 amino acids. Germline values: CDR1 SQVTM, CDR2 ANQGSEA. DNA for the CDR3: TGCAGCGTAGTAGCAGGGTCCTATGGCTACACCTTC. Amino acid sequence: CSVVAGSYGYTF.

The chain combines TRBV15 with TRBJ2-2; the match to TRBD1 covers 9 bases. The CDR3 runs 17 residues. The junction had 8 bases not matched to a gene; V was cut back by 0 bases and J by 6 bases. In germline, CDR1 is LNHNV, CDR2 YYDKDF (reference sequence). Here the CDR3 reads CATSRDLGTGGPGELFF. The CDR3 coding sequence is TGTGCCACCAGCAGAGATCTCGGCACAGGGGGCCCCGGGGAGCTGTTTTTT.

This chain uses TRBV9 with TRBJ2-7, with D possibly being TRBD2 (7 bases). Germline V lookup: CDR1 SGDLS, CDR2 YYNGEE. CDR3 length: 14 residues. The V gene lost 5 bases and the J gene lost 4 bases, with 16 bases spanning the gap. CDR3 coding DNA: TGTGCCAGCAGTCGAGGGGGGGGCGTTTACGAGCAGTACTTC. It encodes CASSRGGGVYEQYF.

This clonotype has a count of ten or more. The chain couples TRBV19 to TRBJ2-7; D is possibly TRBD1 or TRBD2 (5 bases each). CDR1 is LNHDA and CDR2 is SQIVND in the germline V gene (reference sequence). CDR3 length: 14 residues. The ends were cut back, 9 bases at V and 0 bases at J, with 15 bases in the middle. CDR3 amino acids: CARNRGSSSYEQYF. Written as DNA, the CDR3 is TGTGCCAGAAATCGGGGCTCAAGCTCCTACGAGCAGTACTTC.

This sequence joins TRBV15 and TRBJ1-6; a possible D gene is TRBD1 (5 bases). Germline CDR1 LNHNV, CDR2 YYDKDF (reference sequence). Trimming removed 3 bases from V and 4 bases from J, with 19 bases in between. The CDR3 length is 18 residues. CDR3 protein: CATSRARSGVGYNSPLHF. CDR3 DNA: TGTGCCACCAGCAGGGCGAGGTCGGGGGTGGGTTATAATTCACCCCTCCACTTT.

The CDR3, as DNA: TGTGCCACCAGCAGAGATATTCCGGGACTAGCGGGAGCGGCTGATACGCAGTATTTT. Encoded protein: CATSRDIPGLAGAADTQYF. The chain recombines TRBV15 with TRBJ2-3, with 14 bases matching TRBD2. The trim removed 0 bases at V and 6 bases at J, leaving 11 bases unmatched. CDR3 length: 19 amino acids. CDR1 is LNHNV, CDR2 YYDKDF, per germline (reference sequence).

This clonotype was counted at least ten times. This chain uses TRBV10-3 with TRBJ1-5, with D uncertain. Between the trimmed V and J ends, which lost 3 bases and 4 bases, there was a span of 7 bases. Germline V gene sequence: CDR1 ENHRY, CDR2 SYGVKD. CDR3 length: 13 residues. CDR3 region: CAISDRMNQPQHF. The CDR3 DNA sequence: TGTGCCATCAGTGACCGGATGAATCAGCCCCAGCATTTT.

This clonotype was seen only once. This sequence joins TRBV10-3 and TRBJ2-3; TRBD2 aligns across 15 bases. From germline, CDR1 is ENHRY and CDR2 SYGVKD. The CDR3 loop spans 16 amino acids. J lost 3 bases, V lost 10 bases, and 8 bases had no gene match. This CDR3 is CATRTSGRASTDTQYF. The CDR3 DNA reads TGTGCCACCAGGACTAGCGGGAGGGCCAGTACAGATACGCAGTATTTT.

This clonotype has at least ten counts. This rearrangement joins TRBV2 to TRBJ2-1; 10 nucleotides align to TRBD1. The trim removed 2 bases at V and 8 bases at J, leaving 3 bases unmatched. This CDR3 region has 14 residues. Germline lookup yields CDR1 SNHLY and CDR2 FYNNEI. CDR3 DNA: TGTGCCAGCAGTGAAAGGGACAGGGGCGATGAGCAGTTCTTC. It translates to CASSERDRGDEQFF. The variable domain in full, completed from reference TRBV2 and TRBJ2-1, reads EPEVTQTPSHQVTQMGQEVILRCVPISNHLYFYWYRQILGQKVEFLVSFYNNEISEKSEIFDDQFSVERPDGSNFTLKIRSTKLEDSAMYFCASSERDRGDEQFFGPGTRLTVL.

This clonotype has a single count. The chain combines TRBV4-2 with TRBJ1-6, with TRBD1 identical over 8 bases. V trimming: 2 bases; J trimming: 9 bases; junction bases outside the gene matches: 9. Germline V gene data show CDR1 as LGHNA and CDR2 as YNFKEQ. The CDR3 consists of 16 residues. CDR3 residues: CASSQSAGGRVSPLHF. For the CDR3, the DNA is TGTGCCAGCAGCCAATCCGCAGGGGGCCGGGTTTCACCCCTCCACTTT.

This clonotype was observed at least ten times. The chain uses TRBV20-1 and TRBJ1-2; a possible D gene is TRBD1 (6 bases). Germline V gene sequence: CDR1 DFQATT, CDR2 SNEGSKA (reference sequence). This CDR3 spans 15 amino acids. Trimming pared 0 bases from V and 3 bases from J, leaving 14 bases between. In DNA, the CDR3 is TGCAGTGCTAGAGATGGGGCAGGGGTCGACTATGGCTACACCTTC. Translation gives CSARDGAGVDYGYTF.

With regard to this clonotype: The DNA is omitted, as the CDR3 cannot be located on it reliably, and the CDR3 follows TCRdb's listing. V usage is TRBV7-9 and J usage is TRBJ1-4; the table assigns TRBD1, which was not confirmed against the DNA. CDR1 and CDR2 from the germline V gene are SEHNR and FQNEAQ (reference sequence). The length of the CDR3 is 21 amino acids, counting both ends. The CDR3 spells CASSFYICSARDRRGNEKLFF.